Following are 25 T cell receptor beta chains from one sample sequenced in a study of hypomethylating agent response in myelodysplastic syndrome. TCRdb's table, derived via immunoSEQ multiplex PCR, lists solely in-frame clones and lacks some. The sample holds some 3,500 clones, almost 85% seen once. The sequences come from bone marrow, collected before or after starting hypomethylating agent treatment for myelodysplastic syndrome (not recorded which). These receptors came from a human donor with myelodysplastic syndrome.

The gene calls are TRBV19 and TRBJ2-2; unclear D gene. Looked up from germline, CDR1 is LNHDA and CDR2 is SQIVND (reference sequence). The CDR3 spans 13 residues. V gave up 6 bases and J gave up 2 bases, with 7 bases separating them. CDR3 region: CASRWANTGELFF. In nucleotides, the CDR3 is TGTGCCAGTAGATGGGCTAACACCGGGGAGCTGTTTTTT.

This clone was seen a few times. CDR3 protein: CASSLGDNSYEQYF. The CDR3 DNA reads TGTGCCAGCAGTTTAGGGGACAACTCCTACGAGCAGTACTTC. J is TRBJ2-7 and V is TRBV28; D is perhaps TRBD1 (6 bases). Germline values: CDR1 MDHEN, CDR2 SYDVKM. This CDR3 region has 14 residues. The V end lost 2 bases, the J end lost 0 bases, and 8 bases lay between the germline ends.

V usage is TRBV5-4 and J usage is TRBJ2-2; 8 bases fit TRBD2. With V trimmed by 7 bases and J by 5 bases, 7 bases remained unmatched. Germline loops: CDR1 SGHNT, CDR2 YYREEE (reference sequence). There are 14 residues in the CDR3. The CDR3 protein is CASRRERGTGELFF. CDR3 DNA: TGTGCCAGCCGTAGGGAGCGGGGGACCGGGGAGCTGTTTTTT. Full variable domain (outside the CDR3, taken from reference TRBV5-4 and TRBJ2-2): ETGVTQSPTHLIKTRGQQVTLRCSSQSGHNTVSWYQQALGQGPQFIFQYYREEENGRGNFPPRFSGLQFPNYSSELNVNALELDDSALYLCASRRERGTGELFFGEGSRLTVL.

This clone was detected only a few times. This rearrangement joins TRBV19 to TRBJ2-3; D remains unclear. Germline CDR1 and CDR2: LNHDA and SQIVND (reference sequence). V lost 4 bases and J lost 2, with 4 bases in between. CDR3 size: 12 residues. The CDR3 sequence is CASSRLTDTQYF. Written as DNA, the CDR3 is TGTGCCAGTAGTAGACTCACAGATACGCAGTATTTT.

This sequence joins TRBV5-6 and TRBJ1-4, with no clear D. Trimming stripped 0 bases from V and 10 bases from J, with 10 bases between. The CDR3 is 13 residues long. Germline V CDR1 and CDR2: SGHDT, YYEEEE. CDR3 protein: CASSLVRQGKLFF. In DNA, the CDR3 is TGTGCCAGCAGCTTGGTGAGACAAGGAAAACTGTTTTTT.

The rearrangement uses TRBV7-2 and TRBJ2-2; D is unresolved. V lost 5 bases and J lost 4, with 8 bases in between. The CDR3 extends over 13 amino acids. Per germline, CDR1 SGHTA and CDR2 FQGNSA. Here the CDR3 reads CASSLYITGELFF. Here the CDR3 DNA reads TGTGCCAGCAGCCTTTACATCACCGGGGAGCTGTTTTTT.

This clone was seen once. CDR3 sequence (DNA): TGTGCCAGCTCACTCGGACAGTCTCTAGCAAACGAGCAGTACTTC. Translating gives CASSLGQSLANEQYF. This chain links TRBV18 with TRBJ2-7; TRBD1 is a possible D gene (6 bases). The CDR3 is 15 amino acids. Germline CDR1 KGHSH, CDR2 LQKENI. The V end lost 4 bases, the J end lost 5 bases, and 18 bases lay between the germline ends.

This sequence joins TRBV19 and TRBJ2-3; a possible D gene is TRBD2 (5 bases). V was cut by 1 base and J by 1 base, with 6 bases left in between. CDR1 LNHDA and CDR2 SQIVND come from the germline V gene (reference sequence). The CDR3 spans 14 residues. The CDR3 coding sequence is TGTGCCAGTAGTATAGGTAGCGGCACAGATACGCAGTATTTT. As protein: CASSIGSGTDTQYF.

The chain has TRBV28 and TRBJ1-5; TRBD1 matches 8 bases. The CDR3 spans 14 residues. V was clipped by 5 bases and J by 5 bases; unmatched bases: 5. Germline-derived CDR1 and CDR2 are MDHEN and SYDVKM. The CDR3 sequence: CASSLQGGDQPQHF. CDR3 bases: TGTGCCAGCAGTCTACAGGGGGGCGATCAGCCCCAGCATTTT.

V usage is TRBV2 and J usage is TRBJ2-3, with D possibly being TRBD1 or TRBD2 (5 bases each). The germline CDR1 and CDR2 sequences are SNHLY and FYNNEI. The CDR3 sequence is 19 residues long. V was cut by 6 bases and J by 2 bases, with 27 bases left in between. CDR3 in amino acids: CASRPIELEGRIITDTQYF. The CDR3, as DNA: TGTGCCAGCAGACCCATCGAATTAGAGGGGCGAATAATCACAGATACGCAGTATTTT.

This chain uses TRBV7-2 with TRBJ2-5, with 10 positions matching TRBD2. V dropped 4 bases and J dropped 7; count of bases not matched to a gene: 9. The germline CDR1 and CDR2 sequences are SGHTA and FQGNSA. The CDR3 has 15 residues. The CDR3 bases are TGTGCCAGCAGCTCAAACCTAGCGGGAGTTTGGACCCAGTACTTC. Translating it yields CASSSNLAGVWTQYF.

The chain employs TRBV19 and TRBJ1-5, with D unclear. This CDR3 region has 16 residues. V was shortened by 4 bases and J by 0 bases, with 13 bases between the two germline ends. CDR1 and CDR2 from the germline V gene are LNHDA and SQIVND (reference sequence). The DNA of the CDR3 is TGTGCCAGTAGTAGTCTTGAGTTTTATAGCAATCAGCCCCAGCATTTT. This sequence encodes CASSSLEFYSNQPQHF.

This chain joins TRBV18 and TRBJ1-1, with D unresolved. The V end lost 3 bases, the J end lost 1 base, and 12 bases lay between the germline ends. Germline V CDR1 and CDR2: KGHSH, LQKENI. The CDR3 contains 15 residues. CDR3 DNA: TGTGCCAGCTCACCGGTTTTACGGTCGAACACTGAAGCTTTCTTT. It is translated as CASSPVLRSNTEAFF.

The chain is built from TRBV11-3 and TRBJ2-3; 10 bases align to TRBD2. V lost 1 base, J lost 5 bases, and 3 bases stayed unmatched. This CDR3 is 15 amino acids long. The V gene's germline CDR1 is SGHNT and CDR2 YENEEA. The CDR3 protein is CASSLVAGGGDTQYF. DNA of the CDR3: TGTGCCAGCAGCTTAGTAGCGGGAGGAGGAGATACGCAGTATTTT.

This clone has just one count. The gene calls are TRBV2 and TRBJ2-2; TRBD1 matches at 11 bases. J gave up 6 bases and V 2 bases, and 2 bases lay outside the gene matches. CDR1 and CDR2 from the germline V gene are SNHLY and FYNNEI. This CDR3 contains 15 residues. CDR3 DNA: TGTGCCAGCAGTGAATTGGGACAGGGGGCCGGGGAGCTGTTTTTT. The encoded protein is CASSELGQGAGELFF.

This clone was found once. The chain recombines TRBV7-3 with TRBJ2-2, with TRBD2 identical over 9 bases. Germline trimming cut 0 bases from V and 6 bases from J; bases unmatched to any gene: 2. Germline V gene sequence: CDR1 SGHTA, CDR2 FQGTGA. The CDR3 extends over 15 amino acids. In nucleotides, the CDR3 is TGTGCCAGCAGCTTAACGCGGGAGGGCCCCGGGGAGCTGTTTTTT. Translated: CASSLTREGPGELFF. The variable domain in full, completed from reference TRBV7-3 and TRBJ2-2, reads GAGVSQTPSNKVTEKGKYVELRCDPISGHTALYWYRQSLGQGPEFLIYFQGTGAADDSGLPNDRFFAVRPEGSVSTLKIQRTERGDSAVYLCASSLTREGPGELFFGEGSRLTVL.

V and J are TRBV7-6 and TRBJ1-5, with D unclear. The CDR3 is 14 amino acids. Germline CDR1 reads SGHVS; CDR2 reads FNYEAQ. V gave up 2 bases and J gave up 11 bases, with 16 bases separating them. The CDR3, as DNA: TGTGCCAGCAGCTTACTAGAATCTTCCATGACCCAGCATTTT. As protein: CASSLLESSMTQHF. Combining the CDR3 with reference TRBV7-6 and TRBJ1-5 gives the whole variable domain GAGVSQSPRYKVTKRGQDVALRCDPISGHVSLYWYRQALGQGPEFLTYFNYEAQQDKSGLPNDRFSAERPEGSISTLTIQRTEQRDSAMYRCASSLLESSMTQHFGDGTRLSIL.

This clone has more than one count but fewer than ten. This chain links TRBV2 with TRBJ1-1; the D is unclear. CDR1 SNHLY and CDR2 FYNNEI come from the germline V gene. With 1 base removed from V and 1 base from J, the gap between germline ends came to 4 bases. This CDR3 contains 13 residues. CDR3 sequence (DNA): TGTGCCAGCAGTGAAGAGGCGAACACTGAAGCTTTCTTT. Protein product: CASSEEANTEAFF.

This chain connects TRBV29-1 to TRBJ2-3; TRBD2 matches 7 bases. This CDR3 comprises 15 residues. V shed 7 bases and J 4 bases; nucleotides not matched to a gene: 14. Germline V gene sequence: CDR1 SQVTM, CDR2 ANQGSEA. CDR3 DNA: TGCAGCGCCGACTCCCTAGCGGATCGGGCAGATACGCAGTATTTT. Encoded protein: CSADSLADRADTQYF.

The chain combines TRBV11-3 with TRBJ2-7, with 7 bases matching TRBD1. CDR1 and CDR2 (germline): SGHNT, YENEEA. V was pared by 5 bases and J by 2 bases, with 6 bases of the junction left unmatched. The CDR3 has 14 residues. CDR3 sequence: CASSPQGLTYEQYF. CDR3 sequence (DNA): TGTGCCAGCAGCCCACAGGGGCTTACCTACGAGCAGTACTTC.

The CDR3 loop reads CSVEPGVNQPQHF. In DNA, the CDR3 is TGCAGCGTTGAACCGGGGGTAAATCAGCCCCAGCATTTT. The V and J genes are TRBV29-1 and TRBJ1-5, with D perhaps matching TRBD1 (5 bases). The V and J ends lost 2 bases and 4 bases respectively, with 9 bases between them. The CDR3 contains 13 residues. Germline lookup yields CDR1 SQVTM and CDR2 ANQGSEA. The full variable domain, in which reference TRBV29-1 and TRBJ1-5 provide the parts outside the CDR3, is SAVISQKPSRDICQRGTSLTIQCQVDSQVTMMFWYRQQPGQSLTLIATANQGSEATYESGFVIDKFPISRPNLTFSTLTVSNMSPEDSSIYLCSVEPGVNQPQHFGDGTRLSIL.

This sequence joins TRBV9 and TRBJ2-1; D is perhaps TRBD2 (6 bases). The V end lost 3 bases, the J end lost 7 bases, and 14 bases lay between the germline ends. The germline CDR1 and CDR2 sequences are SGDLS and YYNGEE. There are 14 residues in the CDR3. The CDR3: CASSAGLGENEQFF. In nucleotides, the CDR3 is TGTGCCAGCAGCGCGGGACTCGGCGAAAATGAGCAGTTCTTC.

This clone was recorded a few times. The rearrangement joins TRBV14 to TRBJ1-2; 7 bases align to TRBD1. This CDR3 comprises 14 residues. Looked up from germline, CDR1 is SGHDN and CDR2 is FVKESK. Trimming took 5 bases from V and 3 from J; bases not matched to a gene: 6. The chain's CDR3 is CASSGDRDYYGYTF. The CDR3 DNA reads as TGTGCCAGCAGCGGGGACAGAGATTACTATGGCTACACCTTC.

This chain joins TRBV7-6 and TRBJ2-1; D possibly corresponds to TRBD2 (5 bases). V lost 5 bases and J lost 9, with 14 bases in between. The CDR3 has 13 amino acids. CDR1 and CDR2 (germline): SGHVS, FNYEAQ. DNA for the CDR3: TGTGCCAGCAGCATGACTATTGGGAGTGAGCAGTTCTTC. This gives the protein CASSMTIGSEQFF. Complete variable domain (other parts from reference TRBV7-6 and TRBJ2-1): GAGVSQSPRYKVTKRGQDVALRCDPISGHVSLYWYRQALGQGPEFLTYFNYEAQQDKSGLPNDRFSAERPEGSISTLTIQRTEQRDSAMYRCASSMTIGSEQFFGPGTRLTVL.

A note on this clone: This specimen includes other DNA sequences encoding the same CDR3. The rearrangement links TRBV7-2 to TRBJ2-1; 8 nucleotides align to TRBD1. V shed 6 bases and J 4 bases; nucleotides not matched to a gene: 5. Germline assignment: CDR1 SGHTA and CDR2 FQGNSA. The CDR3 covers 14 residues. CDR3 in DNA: TGTGCCAGCAGGGGGGGACAGGCTTACAATGAGCAGTTCTTC. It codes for CASRGGQAYNEQFF.